This T cell receptor beta chain was recovered during a study of blood T cell repertoires in COVID-19. Source study methods: The assay estimated nucleated cells by amplifying reference gene primers. Assay used: immunoSEQ multiplex PCR; TCRdb lists only in-frame clones, some missing. V and J calls and clone size follow that table, whereas D and trimming were derived from the DNA. The sample lists approximately 230,000 clones; about 86% were seen once. CDR1 SGHTA and CDR2 FQGNSA come from the germline V gene. This CDR3 is built from 15 residues. Trimming took 4 bases from V and 5 from J; bases not matched to a gene: 8.

The source is an elderly man with acute or convalescent COVID-19. The chain uses TRBV7-2 and TRBJ1-2; 9 bases are shared with TRBD1. What was sequenced was peripheral blood. Here the CDR3 DNA reads TGTGCCAGCAGCTCCGGACAGGGGAGTCGTTATGGCTACACCTTC. Translated: CASSSGQGSRYGYTF.